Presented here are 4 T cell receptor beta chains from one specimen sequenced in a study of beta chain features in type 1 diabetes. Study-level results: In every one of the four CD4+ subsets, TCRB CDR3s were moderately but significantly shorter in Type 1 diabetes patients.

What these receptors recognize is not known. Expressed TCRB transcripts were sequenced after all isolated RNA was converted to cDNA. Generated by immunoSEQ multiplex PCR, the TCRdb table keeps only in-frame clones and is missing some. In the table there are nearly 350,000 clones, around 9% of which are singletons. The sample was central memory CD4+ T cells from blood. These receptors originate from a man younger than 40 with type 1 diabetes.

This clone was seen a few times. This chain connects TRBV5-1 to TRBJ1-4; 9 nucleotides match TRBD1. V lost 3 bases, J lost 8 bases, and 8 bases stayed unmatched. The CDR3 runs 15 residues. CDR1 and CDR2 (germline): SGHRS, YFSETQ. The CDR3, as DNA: TGCGCCAGCAGCTGGTCGGGACAGGGAGGGGAAAAACTGTTTTTT. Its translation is CASSWSGQGGEKLFF.

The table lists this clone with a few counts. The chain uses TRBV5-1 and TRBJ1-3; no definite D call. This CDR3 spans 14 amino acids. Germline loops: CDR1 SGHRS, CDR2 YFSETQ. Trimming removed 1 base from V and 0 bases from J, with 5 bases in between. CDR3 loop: CASSLPDSGNTIYF. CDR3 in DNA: TGCGCCAGCAGCTTGCCCGACTCTGGAAACACCATATATTTT.

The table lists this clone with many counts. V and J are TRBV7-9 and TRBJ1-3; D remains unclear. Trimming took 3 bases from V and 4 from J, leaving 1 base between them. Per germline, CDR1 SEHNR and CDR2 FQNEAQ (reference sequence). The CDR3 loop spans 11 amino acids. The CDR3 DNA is TGTGCCAGCAGCTTGGGAAACACCATATATTTT. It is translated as CASSLGNTIYF.

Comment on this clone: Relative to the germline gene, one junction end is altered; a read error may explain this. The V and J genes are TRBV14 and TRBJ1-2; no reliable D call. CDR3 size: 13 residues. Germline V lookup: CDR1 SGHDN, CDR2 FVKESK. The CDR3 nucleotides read TGTGCCAGCAGCCAGCACCTAGCGGCAGATCCTAGCTTC. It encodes CASSQHLAADPSF.